The 26 T cell receptor beta chains reported below all come from one sample, sequenced in a study of human T cells and chemical hapten exposure. TCRdb used MiXCR to reprocess the RACE reads, holding one entry per CDR3 protein. The table has about 80,000 distinct CDR3 sequences, 13% to 15% seen once. Time point indicated: pre-sensitization, week 0. Treatment: therapeutic diphenylcyclopropenone sensitization with weekly scalp DPC. Source: whole blood, taken in connection with sensitization to the hapten diphenylcyclopropenone (DPC). The origin of the receptors is a woman aged 45 to 65 with alopecia areata. Some clones in this sample may be carry-over from other donors' samples.

V is TRBV29-1 and J is TRBJ1-2; TRBD1 matches 9 bases. The CDR3 has 12 residues. V was pared by 6 bases and J by 8 bases, with 7 bases of the junction left unmatched. The germline CDR1 and CDR2 sequences are SQVTM and ANQGSEA. The CDR3 DNA sequence: TGCAGCGTCCGGACAGGGGCTCGGGGCTACACCTTC. This sequence encodes CSVRTGARGYTF.

This clonotype was seen only a few times. The CDR3 coding sequence is TGCAGTGCCGAACCGGGACTAGCGGGGGATAACAATGAGCAGTTCTTC. Protein product: CSAEPGLAGDNNEQFF. The chain joins TRBV20-1 to TRBJ2-1; 14 bases fit TRBD2. V trimming: 6 bases; J trimming: 5 bases; junction bases outside the gene matches: 9. The CDR3 is 16 amino acids. Germline V CDR1 and CDR2: DFQATT, SNEGSKA (reference sequence).

The CDR3 here is CASSPNPGQGQPQHF. Written as DNA, the CDR3 is TGTGCCAGCTCACCTAATCCGGGACAGGGGCAGCCCCAGCATTTT. J is TRBJ1-5 and V is TRBV18, with 10 bases aligning to TRBD1. V was clipped by 3 bases and J by 7 bases; unmatched bases: 6. Germline-derived CDR1 and CDR2 are KGHSH and LQKENI. This CDR3 contains 15 residues.

This clonotype appeared a few times. The chain recombines TRBV6-5 with TRBJ1-2, with 7 bases identical to TRBD1. CDR1 is MNHEY, CDR2 SVGAGI, per germline. J gave up 10 bases and V 6 bases, and 5 bases lay outside the gene matches. This CDR3 has 11 residues. CDR3: CASSDRVFYTF. In DNA, the CDR3 is TGTGCCAGCAGCGACAGGGTTTTCTACACCTTC.

This clonotype was recorded many times. The rearrangement uses TRBV6-6 and TRBJ2-3; D ambiguous. Deletions cut 6 bases from V and 0 bases from J, with 13 bases between. The germline V gene encodes CDR1 MNHNY and CDR2 SVGAGI (reference sequence). The CDR3 has 15 residues. The CDR3 reads CASSPSGSSTDTQYF. CDR3 nucleotides: TGTGCCAGCAGCCCGTCAGGTTCTAGCACAGATACGCAGTATTTT.

This clonotype appeared a few times. This chain joins TRBV7-2 and TRBJ1-4; tentatively, D is TRBD1 (5 bases). The CDR3 spans 14 residues. Trimming removed 2 bases at V and 8 bases at J, with 12 bases between. The germline V gene has CDR1 SGHTA and CDR2 FQGNSA. The CDR3 nucleotides are TGTGCCAGCAGCTTAATCCAGGGTCACGAAAAACTGTTTTTT. Translation gives CASSLIQGHEKLFF.

This clonotype was observed a few times. This sequence joins TRBV29-1 and TRBJ2-1; 7 bases agree with TRBD2. Germline V gene data show CDR1 as SQVTM and CDR2 as ANQGSEA. The CDR3 consists of 15 residues. J lost 5 bases, V lost 6 bases, and 13 bases had no gene match. The CDR3 reads CSVETVERGNNEQFF. CDR3 nucleotide sequence: TGCAGCGTCGAAACGGTGGAGCGGGGAAACAATGAGCAGTTCTTC.

The chain recombines TRBV5-1 with TRBJ2-7, with D perhaps matching TRBD1 (6 bases). Germline V gene sequence: CDR1 SGHRS, CDR2 YFSETQ. The length of the CDR3 is 14 residues. V dropped 4 bases and J dropped 3 bases, with 14 bases sitting between them. DNA of the CDR3: TGCGCCAGCAGCCCGGGACAAGCACTCTACGAGCAGTACTTC. As protein: CASSPGQALYEQYF.

There are a few counts of this clonotype. The V and J genes are TRBV29-1 and TRBJ1-1, with D possibly matching TRBD1 (5 bases). V lost 7 bases and J 0 bases, leaving 12 bases between the germline ends. CDR1 is SQVTM, CDR2 ANQGSEA, per germline. The CDR3 contains 13 residues. The CDR3 DNA follows: TGCAGCGCCGGGGCAGCTATGAACACTGAAGCTTTCTTT. This encodes CSAGAAMNTEAFF.

This chain links TRBV20-1 with TRBJ1-6; D remains unclear. The CDR3 spans 14 residues. Germline V gene data show CDR1 as DFQATT and CDR2 as SNEGSKA (reference sequence). Deletions cut 3 bases from V and 4 bases from J, with 10 bases between. The DNA of the CDR3 is TGCAGTGCTAGTGAACGGGGATATAATTCACCCCTCCACTTT. It codes for CSASERGYNSPLHF.

This clonotype was seen only a few times. The chain carries TRBV12-3 or TRBV12-4 and TRBJ1-3; the D gene is possibly TRBD1 (5 bases). The CDR3 sequence is 14 residues long. V dropped 2 bases and J dropped 2 bases, with 7 bases sitting between them. The CDR3 loop reads CASSLSGPGNTIYF. In DNA, the CDR3 is TGTGCCAGCAGTTTATCAGGGCCTGGAAACACCATATATTTT.

This clonotype was observed a few times. The V call is TRBV6-4, the J call TRBJ2-3, with TRBD2 matching 16 bases. The V segment lost 3 bases and the J segment 2 bases; nucleotides outside the gene matches: 5. Germline CDR1 and CDR2: MRHNA and SNTAGT. This CDR3 is built from 18 residues. CDR3 loop: CASSEGLAGGPDTDTQYF. The DNA of the CDR3 is TGTGCCAGCAGTGAGGGACTAGCGGGAGGGCCGGACACAGATACGCAGTATTTT.

This clonotype was counted a few times. The chain couples TRBV11-3 to TRBJ2-3; no clear D. This CDR3 region has 16 residues. V lost 1 base and J 0 bases, leaving 11 bases between the germline ends. Germline CDR1 reads SGHNT; CDR2 reads YENEEA. The CDR3 coding sequence is TGTGCCAGCAGCTTAGGCGGCGTATCTAGCACAGATACGCAGTATTTT. Protein sequence: CASSLGGVSSTDTQYF.

This chain links TRBV28 with TRBJ2-3; TRBD2 agrees at 14 bases. Germline V lookup: CDR1 MDHEN, CDR2 SYDVKM. The trim removed 5 bases at V and 1 base at J, leaving 2 bases unmatched. The length of the CDR3 is 16 residues. The CDR3 sequence: CASSGTSGSRTDTQYF. The DNA for the CDR3 is TGTGCCAGCAGTGGGACTAGCGGGAGTCGCACAGATACGCAGTATTTT.

This clonotype was counted between two and nine times. This sequence joins TRBV11-1 and TRBJ1-2; 11 nucleotides align to TRBD1. V gave up 5 bases and J gave up 2 bases; unmatched junction bases: 1. CDR3 size: 14 residues. Germline V gene lookup returns CDR1 SGHAT and CDR2 FQDESV (reference sequence). The CDR3 region has the DNA TGTGCCAGCAGCCGGGACAGGGGGAACTATGGCTACACCTTC. Protein product: CASSRDRGNYGYTF.

This chain links TRBV3-1 with TRBJ1-4; D remains ambiguous. This CDR3 has 14 amino acids. The germline V and J ends were trimmed by 4 bases and 3 bases, with 9 bases remaining between them. From germline, CDR1 is LGHDT and CDR2 YNNKEL (reference sequence). CDR3 loop: CASSRMSANEKLFF. CDR3 coding DNA: TGTGCCAGCAGCCGAATGTCGGCTAATGAAAAACTGTTTTTT.

The chain joins TRBV11-2 to TRBJ2-7; tentatively, D is TRBD1 or TRBD2 (5 bases each). V lost 1 base and J lost 2, with 9 bases in between. Germline CDR1 is SGHAT and CDR2 is FQNNGV. The CDR3 extends over 14 amino acids. CDR3 nucleotides: TGTGCCAGCAGCTTAGCGGGGACCCCCTACGAGCAGTACTTC. It yields the protein CASSLAGTPYEQYF.

In this sample, this clonotype turned up many times. V is TRBV6-5 and J is TRBJ2-7, with TRBD1 matching 8 bases. With 0 bases clipped from V and 5 bases from J, the junction kept 6 bases outside the gene matches. The CDR3 consists of 15 residues. Germline V gene data show CDR1 as MNHEY and CDR2 as SVGAGI. In DNA form, the CDR3 reads TGTGCCAGCAGTTACTCTGGGACAGGCGGCGACGAGCAGTACTTC. It is translated as CASSYSGTGGDEQYF.

This clonotype was observed a handful of times. This chain joins TRBV19 and TRBJ2-2; D is undetermined. Trimming took off 4 bases at V and 5 bases at J, with 11 bases between the two ends. Germline loops: CDR1 LNHDA, CDR2 SQIVND (reference sequence). This CDR3 region has 14 residues. CDR3 residues: CASSTATGTGELFF. In DNA, the CDR3 is TGTGCCAGTAGTACAGCCACGGGTACCGGGGAGCTGTTTTTT.

V is TRBV9 and J is TRBJ1-2; D is possibly TRBD1 (6 bases). Germline values: CDR1 SGDLS, CDR2 YYNGEE. The V end lost 1 base, the J end lost 2 bases, and 9 bases lay between the germline ends. CDR3 length: 14 amino acids. In nucleotides, the CDR3 is TGTGCCAGCAGCGTACAGGGGACCAACTATGGCTACACCTTC. Amino acids: CASSVQGTNYGYTF.

The table lists this clonotype with a few counts. This rearrangement joins TRBV20-1 to TRBJ2-1, with 8 bases fitting TRBD1. This CDR3 contains 13 residues. J was trimmed by 6 bases and V by 5 bases; bases with no gene match: 6. Germline lookup yields CDR1 DFQATT and CDR2 SNEGSKA (reference sequence). CDR3 sequence: CSAGGQGGNEQFF. The CDR3 DNA is TGCAGTGCTGGCGGACAGGGAGGCAATGAGCAGTTCTTC.

This clonotype has just a few counts. CDR3 bases: TGTGCCAGCTCACCATACGGCTCCTCTGGAAACACCATATATTTT. This sequence encodes CASSPYGSSGNTIYF. V gene TRBV18 combines with J gene TRBJ1-3, with D uncertain. The CDR3 spans 15 residues. In germline, CDR1 is KGHSH, CDR2 LQKENI. The V and J ends lost 2 bases and 0 bases respectively, with 8 bases between them.

This clonotype was seen many times. The chain joins TRBV3-1 to TRBJ1-4, with 9 bases identical to TRBD1. The germline V gene encodes CDR1 LGHDT and CDR2 YNNKEL (reference sequence). This CDR3 has 20 amino acids. Losses at the gene ends were 0 bases for V and 1 base for J; bases not matched to a gene: 12. As DNA, the CDR3 is TGTGCCAGCAGCCAAGATTTTTCGGGACAGGGAGGTGGAACTAATGAAAAACTGTTTTTT. Translating it yields CASSQDFSGQGGGTNEKLFF.

This rearrangement joins TRBV28 to TRBJ1-1; no definite D call. The germline gives CDR1 MDHEN, CDR2 SYDVKM. CDR3 size: 18 residues. With 3 bases removed from V and 7 bases from J, the gap between germline ends came to 27 bases. The CDR3 nucleotides are TGTGCCAGCAGTTTTTCCGATCCCGGCCCCGGGGTTGATGTTGAAGCTTTCTTT. Translating gives CASSFSDPGPGVDVEAFF.

This clonotype has just a few counts. V gene TRBV7-8 combines with J gene TRBJ2-1; D is possibly TRBD2 (7 bases). Germline V gene data show CDR1 as SGHVS and CDR2 as FQNEAQ. The CDR3 loop spans 22 amino acids. Trimming stripped 8 bases from V and 4 bases from J, with 39 bases between. The CDR3 region is CASPRAPQGNYDEAGAYNEQFF. CDR3 DNA sequence: TGTGCCAGCCCCCGTGCCCCCCAGGGGAACTACGATGAGGCGGGAGCGTACAATGAGCAGTTCTTC.

The chain has TRBV10-1 and TRBJ2-1; D ambiguous. The V gene lost 2 bases and the J gene lost 1 base, with 3 bases spanning the gap. In germline, CDR1 is WNHNN, CDR2 SYGVQD (reference sequence). This CDR3 has 13 residues. The CDR3 sequence is CASSERSYNEQFF. The CDR3 nucleotides are TGCGCCAGCAGTGAGAGGTCCTACAATGAGCAGTTCTTC.